The 24 T cell receptor beta chains below were found in one sample sequenced in a study of CD8 T cells in ankylosing spondylitis. Overall study findings and caveats: Seemingly distinctive of ankylosing spondylitis blood was a TCR beta motif formed by eight highly homologous variants.

Antigen specificity for these receptors is unknown. TCRdb analysed the 5' RACE reads with MiXCR anew, one entry per CDR3 protein. The table has about 340,000 distinct CDR3 sequences, less than 10% seen once; the top ten hold roughly 15%. Sequencing was carried out using blood, either unsorted or a sorted T cell fraction (not recorded which). The receptors originated from a male donor with ankylosing spondylitis.

There are a few counts of this clonotype. V is TRBV20-1 and J is TRBJ2-1, with 8 bases fitting TRBD2. The V and J ends lost 7 bases and 5 bases, in that order; junction bases with no gene match: 13. The V gene's germline CDR1 is DFQATT and CDR2 SNEGSKA (reference sequence). The CDR3 is made up of 15 amino acids. The CDR3 DNA is TGCAGTGTTGCCCTGGGACTAGTGAGCCACAATGAGCAGTTCTTC. Residues: CSVALGLVSHNEQFF.

V gene TRBV16 combines with J gene TRBJ2-1, with D uncertain. This CDR3 region has 14 residues. CDR1 is KGHSY, CDR2 FQNENV, per germline. V lost 1 base to trimming and J lost 6 bases, with 10 bases between them. CDR3: CASSQLRQSNEQFF. CDR3 coding DNA: TGTGCCAGCAGCCAATTGCGTCAGTCCAATGAGCAGTTCTTC.

This clonotype was counted many times. V is TRBV28 and J is TRBJ2-3; no clear D gene. Germline CDR1 MDHEN, CDR2 SYDVKM. The CDR3 is 12 residues long. V dropped 5 bases and J dropped 9 bases, with 12 bases sitting between them. The CDR3 is CASSQRLATQYF. CDR3 bases: TGTGCCAGCAGTCAACGATTGGCGACGCAGTATTTT.

This clonotype was seen more than once but under ten times. The gene calls are TRBV19 and TRBJ2-1, with 8 bases matching TRBD2. The V gene's germline CDR1 is LNHDA and CDR2 SQIVND (reference sequence). The V segment lost 1 base and the J segment 3 bases; nucleotides outside the gene matches: 5. The CDR3 covers 16 residues. CDR3 region: CASSIGSGRVYNEQFF. The CDR3 nucleotides read TGTGCCAGTAGTATAGGAAGCGGGAGAGTCTACAATGAGCAGTTCTTC.

The rearrangement joins TRBV11-2 to TRBJ2-2, with D possibly TRBD2 on 5 matching bases. V was clipped by 0 bases and J by 5 bases, with 13 bases between them. Germline lookup yields CDR1 SGHAT and CDR2 FQNNGV. The CDR3 is made up of 16 amino acids. CDR3 nucleotide sequence: TGTGCCAGCAGCTTAGATTTCCGGGAATCAACCGGGGAGCTGTTTTTT. As protein: CASSLDFRESTGELFF. The variable domain in full, with the rest retrieved from reference TRBV11-2 and TRBJ2-2, is EAGVAQSPRYKIIEKRQSVAFWCNPISGHATLYWYQQILGQGPKLLIQFQNNGVVDDSQLPKDRFSAERLKGVDSTLKIQPAKLEDSAVYLCASSLDFRESTGELFFGEGSRLTVL.

The sample holds many counts of this clonotype. The V call is TRBV28, the J call TRBJ2-7; weak D call: TRBD1 (5 bases). Looked up from germline, CDR1 is MDHEN and CDR2 is SYDVKM. The CDR3 contains 16 residues. Trimming stripped 3 bases from V and 1 base from J, with 16 bases between. The CDR3, as DNA: TGTGCCAGCAGTTTTTTATCGCAGGGATCTTCCTACGAGCAGTACTTC. Translating it yields CASSFLSQGSSYEQYF.

This clonotype was counted between two and nine times. A junction end diverges from the germline sequence, so it may reflect a read error. The chain couples TRBV7-7 to TRBJ2-3, with D perhaps matching TRBD1 (6 bases). CDR3 length: 18 amino acids. From germline, CDR1 is SSHAT and CDR2 FNYEAQ (reference sequence). This CDR3 is CASSLALSGTTSTDTQYF. The CDR3, as DNA: TGTGCTAGCAGCTTAGCGCTATCTGGGACAACTAGCACAGATACGCAGTATTTT.

This chain uses TRBV9 with TRBJ2-1; the D gene is possibly TRBD2 (5 bases). The V end lost 2 bases, the J end lost 2 bases, and 11 bases lay between the germline ends. Germline V lookup: CDR1 SGDLS, CDR2 YYNGEE. The CDR3 is 15 amino acids. For the CDR3, the DNA is TGTGCCAGCAGCGTGGAAGCAGCGGCCTACAATGAGCAGTTCTTC. Its protein product is CASSVEAAAYNEQFF.

This clonotype turned up a few times. This chain uses TRBV5-1 with TRBJ2-3, with 15 bases matching TRBD2. The CDR3 sequence is 18 residues long. Trimming at V came to 0 bases and at J to 2 bases, leaving 4 bases not matched to a gene. CDR1 is SGHRS, CDR2 YFSETQ, per germline. In DNA, the CDR3 is TGCGCCAGCAGCTTGGAGGGACTAGCGGGAGGACCCACAGATACGCAGTATTTT. Translating gives CASSLEGLAGGPTDTQYF. The full variable domain, completed using reference TRBV5-1 and TRBJ2-3, is KAGVTQTPRYLIKTRGQQVTLSCSPISGHRSVSWYQQTPGQGLQFLFEYFSETQRNKGNFPGRFSGRQFSNSRSEMNVSTLELGDSALYLCASSLEGLAGGPTDTQYFGPGTRLTVL.

This clonotype turned up a few times. The chain combines TRBV7-2 with TRBJ2-7; possibly TRBD1 for D (6 bases). The CDR3 consists of 15 residues. CDR1 is SGHTA, CDR2 FQGNSA, per germline. Trimming shortened V by 3 bases and J by 2 bases, and 14 bases separated the two germline ends. The CDR3 DNA reads TGTGCCAGCAGCTTGGACAGACTACTTACCTACGAGCAGTACTTC. It codes for CASSLDRLLTYEQYF.

There are many counts of this clonotype. The chain joins TRBV7-2 to TRBJ2-1; tentative D call: TRBD1 (7 bases). CDR3 length: 14 amino acids. Trimming left V 5 bases short and J 8 bases short, with 16 bases between. CDR1 is SGHTA and CDR2 is FQGNSA in the germline V gene. The CDR3: CASSLSGGGDEQFF. CDR3 in DNA: TGTGCCAGCAGCCTCAGCGGAGGGGGCGATGAGCAGTTCTTC.

The sample holds many counts of this clonotype. The V call is TRBV5-1, the J call TRBJ2-1; perhaps TRBD2 as D (5 bases). The ends were cut back, 2 bases at V and 7 bases at J, with 13 bases in the middle. Germline CDR1 and CDR2: SGHRS and YFSETQ. This CDR3 has 14 residues. The CDR3 DNA follows: TGCGCCAGCAGCTTCTTCGTCGGGGAAAATGAGCAGTTCTTC. It yields the protein CASSFFVGENEQFF.

This clonotype came up many times. CDR3 DNA: TGCAGTGCCCCACCAGCGAGCATCGGACTCAGACCCTACAATGAGCAGTTCTTC. This gives the protein CSAPPASIGLRPYNEQFF. The chain is built from TRBV20-1 and TRBJ2-1; possible D gene TRBD2, 5 bases. The V and J ends lost 6 bases and 2 bases respectively, with 26 bases between them. Germline CDR1 DFQATT, CDR2 SNEGSKA (reference sequence). CDR3 size: 18 residues.

This clonotype was seen at least ten times. This rearrangement joins TRBV7-9 to TRBJ1-2; D is perhaps TRBD1 (5 bases). This CDR3 region has 16 residues. V lost 5 bases and J lost 2, with 18 bases in between. The germline V gene has CDR1 SEHNR and CDR2 FQNEAQ (reference sequence). The CDR3 spells CASSHYGTDRNYGYTF. The CDR3, as DNA: TGTGCCAGCAGCCATTACGGGACGGATAGAAACTATGGCTACACCTTC.

A few counts support this clonotype. The genes are TRBV10-3 and TRBJ2-7; 11 bases are a match to TRBD1. The germline gives CDR1 ENHRY, CDR2 SYGVKD. This CDR3 comprises 15 residues. The V segment lost 11 bases and the J segment 1 base; nucleotides outside the gene matches: 10. The CDR3 loop is CAARTGTGGSYEQYF. In DNA, the CDR3 is TGTGCCGCACGGACCGGGACAGGGGGTTCCTACGAGCAGTACTTC.

CDR3 sequence (DNA): TGCGCCAGCAGCAATACAGGGGGTGAGCAGTACTTC. Translating gives CASSNTGGEQYF. The chain is built from TRBV5-1 and TRBJ2-7; 8 bases map to TRBD1. Germline V lookup: CDR1 SGHRS, CDR2 YFSETQ. Unmatched junction bases numbered 4, after V lost 4 bases and J lost 7 bases. CDR3 length: 12 amino acids.

This clonotype has more than one count but fewer than ten. The chain uses TRBV6-2 or TRBV6-3 and TRBJ1-2, with TRBD1 identical over 8 bases. CDR1 and CDR2 from the germline V gene are MNHEY and SVGEGT. The CDR3 covers 15 residues. The V gene end was trimmed by 8 bases and the J gene end by 4 bases; junction bases not matched to a gene: 12. CDR3 nucleotides: TGTGCCAGCTTCGCAATCCAGGGGGCTACCTATGGCTACACCTTC. Protein: CASFAIQGATYGYTF.

The count of this clonotype is one. The rearrangement links TRBV5-6 to TRBJ2-1; 11 bases are a match to TRBD2. Germline CDR1 and CDR2: SGHDT and YYEEEE. This CDR3 has 16 amino acids. J was trimmed by 8 bases and V by 3 bases; bases with no gene match: 10. CDR3 residues: CASSYTLTSGSDEQFF. The CDR3 bases are TGTGCCAGCAGCTATACACTTACTAGCGGGAGTGATGAGCAGTTCTTC.

V is TRBV12-3 or TRBV12-4 and J is TRBJ1-6, with D uncertain. CDR3 size: 12 residues. Trimming cost V 3 bases and J 15 bases, with 12 bases left between them. The CDR3 DNA reads as TGTGCCAGCAGTTTCGGGCCTTCCGTCCTCCACTTT. It translates to CASSFGPSVLHF.

This clonotype was seen a few times. The chain couples TRBV27 to TRBJ2-7; 12 nucleotides line up with TRBD1. Germline V CDR1 and CDR2: MNHEY, SMNVEV (reference sequence). The CDR3 runs 15 residues. V shed 5 bases and J 4 bases; nucleotides not matched to a gene: 6. The CDR3 is CASSQRGQGAYEQYF. The CDR3 DNA sequence: TGTGCCAGCAGTCAAAGGGGACAGGGGGCTTACGAGCAGTACTTC.

This chain connects TRBV18 to TRBJ1-5; D unclear. Germline values: CDR1 KGHSH, CDR2 LQKENI. Trimming took 0 bases from V and 13 from J, leaving 7 bases between them. The CDR3 runs to 11 residues. CDR3: CASSPPGGQHF. The CDR3 nucleotides read TGTGCCAGCTCACCACCGGGTGGGCAGCATTTT.

This clonotype has just a few counts. The chain links TRBV5-1 to TRBJ2-1; 7 bases are shared with TRBD2. The CDR3 contains 15 residues. Germline V gives CDR1 SGHRS, CDR2 YFSETQ. V lost 5 bases, J lost 9 bases, and 14 bases stayed unmatched. The CDR3 loop is CASSLATGGVSEQFF. The CDR3 region has the DNA TGCGCCAGCAGTCTGGCCACGGGAGGAGTAAGTGAGCAGTTCTTC. The complete variable domain, with remaining parts taken from reference TRBV5-1 and TRBJ2-1, reads KAGVTQTPRYLIKTRGQQVTLSCSPISGHRSVSWYQQTPGQGLQFLFEYFSETQRNKGNFPGRFSGRQFSNSRSEMNVSTLELGDSALYLCASSLATGGVSEQFFGPGTRLTVL.

This clonotype has more than one count but fewer than ten. CDR3 sequence: CASRLQGREAYNSPLHF. The CDR3 bases are TGTGCCAGCAGGCTTCAAGGACGGGAAGCTTATAATTCACCCCTCCACTTT. The V and J genes are TRBV7-9 and TRBJ1-6, with no clear D. Trimming cost V 6 bases and J 4 bases, with 19 bases left between them. This CDR3 spans 17 amino acids. Germline CDR1 and CDR2: SEHNR and FQNEAQ (reference sequence).

Ten or more counts support this clonotype. The CDR3 is CASNLQGTSYEQYF. CDR3 DNA: TGTGCCAGCAACCTACAGGGAACATCCTACGAGCAGTACTTC. This chain uses TRBV6-1 with TRBJ2-7, with a possible D match to TRBD1 (6 bases). Trimming took 7 bases from V and 1 from J, leaving 14 bases between them. Germline CDR1 MNHNS, CDR2 SASEGT. This CDR3 region has 14 residues.